These T cell receptor beta chains were read from a single sample in a study of blood T cell repertoires in COVID-19. Sequenced by immunoSEQ multiplex PCR; TCRdb stores in-frame clones only, minus some. The sample lists about 260,000 clones, around 80% seen once, with 4% to 4.5% in the top ten. Sequencing used peripheral blood. Receptors originate from a man aged 60 to 75 with acute or convalescent COVID-19. The CDR3 runs from the conserved cysteine through the conserved F or W. A D gene is named only where the DNA matches it firmly.

V: TRBV18
J: TRBJ1-3
D: -
CDR3: CASSPQVSSGNTIYF

V: TRBV29-1
J: TRBJ2-7
D: TRBD1
CDR3: CSVVPGQGAGKKQYF

V: TRBV4-1
J: TRBJ2-5
D: TRBD2
CDR3: CASSQGLAGLGETQYF

V: TRBV11-3
J: TRBJ2-3
D: TRBD1
CDR3: CASSNRDRGLSSGPTDTQYF

V: TRBV19
J: TRBJ2-1
D: -
CDR3: CASSIGGGSPFNEQFF

V: TRBV28
J: TRBJ2-3
D: TRBD2
CDR3: CASSHAGEGTDTQYF

V: TRBV12-2
J: TRBJ2-1
D: -
CDR3: CAEGQKINNEQFF

V: TRBV7-2
J: TRBJ1-5
D: -
CDR3: CASSPQTVLGNQPQHF

V: TRBV7-2
J: TRBJ2-1
D: -
CDR3: CASSSYLRNEQFF

V: TRBV11-2
J: TRBJ2-3
D: TRBD1
CDR3: CASRLGTDKYTQYF

V: TRBV5-1
J: TRBJ1-2
D: TRBD1
CDR3: CASSPGQETNYGYTF

V: TRBV4-1
J: TRBJ1-1
D: TRBD1
CDR3: CASSQEVGTESDTEAFF

V: TRBV7-9
J: TRBJ1-3
D: TRBD1
CDR3: CASSFGQGGTSGNTIYF

V: TRBV5-1
J: TRBJ2-6
D: -
CDR3: CASSHSGPRSGANVLTF

V: TRBV18
J: TRBJ1-3
D: -
CDR3: CASSPSGLSGNTIYF

V: TRBV21-1
J: TRBJ1-6
D: -
CDR3: CASSKANTGGGLGSPLHF

V: TRBV29-1
J: TRBJ1-5
D: TRBD1
CDR3: CSVGQGGHQPQHF

V: TRBV9
J: TRBJ2-7
D: TRBD1
CDR3: CASSVATGTGGYEQYF

V: TRBV6-1
J: TRBJ1-4
D: -
CDR3: CASSTRQDNEKLFF

V: TRBV4-1
J: TRBJ1-3
D: TRBD1
CDR3: CASSQGQARSGNTIYF

V: TRBV7-7
J: TRBJ2-5
D: TRBD2
CDR3: CASSDRGGYQETQYF

V: TRBV18
J: TRBJ1-4
D: TRBD1
CDR3: CASSPPGTATNEKLFF

V: TRBV6-2/TRBV6-3
J: TRBJ2-5
D: TRBD2
CDR3: CASSYSSRAGKETQYF

V: TRBV5-4
J: TRBJ2-1
D: TRBD2
CDR3: CASSLGTSGRGWFF

V: TRBV19
J: TRBJ1-1
D: -
CDR3: CASSFHRDVPLAFF

V: TRBV27
J: TRBJ2-7
D: -
CDR3: CASSRRLGAFYEQYF

V: TRBV6-6
J: TRBJ2-2
D: -
CDR3: CASSYRQGFDTGELFF

V: TRBV19
J: TRBJ1-1
D: TRBD1
CDR3: CASSGFAGDRLYTEAFF

V: TRBV19
J: TRBJ1-6
D: -
CDR3: CASSIRGTGNSPLHF

V: TRBV19
J: TRBJ1-1
D: -
CDR3: CASAGNTEAFF

V: TRBV9
J: TRBJ2-3
D: -
CDR3: CASSVEFGRPDTQYF

V: TRBV27
J: TRBJ2-2
D: TRBD1
CDR3: CASSLRDRIPGELFF

V: TRBV19
J: TRBJ2-5
D: TRBD2
CDR3: CASSQGLAGEETQYF

V: TRBV10-3
J: TRBJ2-1
D: TRBD2
CDR3: CAISESRLAANEQFF

V: TRBV6-4
J: TRBJ2-7
D: TRBD2
CDR3: CASSAGHAGRGEQYF

V: TRBV3-1/TRBV3-2
J: TRBJ2-6
D: TRBD2
CDR3: CASSPAGTGANVLTF

V: TRBV29-1
J: TRBJ2-1
D: TRBD2
CDR3: CSVRRLAGGRNEQFF

V: TRBV28
J: TRBJ2-4
D: TRBD1
CDR3: CASSSGTSGTGVF

V: TRBV6-5
J: TRBJ2-1
D: TRBD2
CDR3: CASSLTSAVYNEQFF

V: TRBV7-6
J: TRBJ1-3
D: -
CDR3: CASSPQGGAGNTIYF

V: TRBV18
J: TRBJ1-4
D: -
CDR3: CASSLSGANEKLFF

V: TRBV7-6
J: TRBJ2-5
D: -
CDR3: CASSLGTWRTDQETQYF

V: TRBV6-5
J: TRBJ2-3
D: -
CDR3: CASSYSRPRGTQYF

V: TRBV14
J: TRBJ2-5
D: -
CDR3: CASSQVGGPWTQYF

V: TRBV18
J: TRBJ2-3
D: TRBD2
CDR3: CASSPPAAGGRDTQYF

V: TRBV7-9
J: TRBJ1-4
D: -
CDR3: CASSPTVDEKLFF

V: TRBV2
J: TRBJ1-5
D: -
CDR3: CASSYDMSSNQPQHF

V: TRBV27
J: TRBJ2-3
D: -
CDR3: CASRSSGTDTQYF

V: TRBV5-1
J: TRBJ2-7
D: -
CDR3: CASSLDPGGEQYF

V: TRBV13
J: TRBJ2-5
D: TRBD1
CDR3: CASSPSGTGKETQYF

V: TRBV10-1
J: TRBJ2-7
D: TRBD2
CDR3: CASSPGGSPYEQYF

V: TRBV7-3
J: TRBJ2-2
D: -
CDR3: CASSLTGASNTGELFF

V: TRBV6-2/TRBV6-3
J: TRBJ1-5
D: -
CDR3: CASSYFADSNQPQHF

V: TRBV9
J: TRBJ2-2
D: -
CDR3: CASSVAPGGELFF

V: TRBV5-4
J: TRBJ1-6
D: TRBD1
CDR3: CASSPGQRNSPLHF

V: TRBV13
J: TRBJ1-5
D: TRBD1
CDR3: CASSRDRDRPQHF